This T cell receptor (beta chain) was sequenced for a study of shared clonotypes between healthy human individuals. Naivety among CD8 cells was defined by CD45RO negativity and positive CCR7 selection, thereby excluding terminally differentiated effector memory CD45RA+ cells. TCRdb's table, derived via immunoSEQ multiplex PCR, lists solely in-frame clones and lacks some. The data hold some 580,000 clones, with about 98% observed a single time. Per germline, CDR1 SGHDT and CDR2 YYEEEE. V was pared by 0 bases and J by 5 bases, with 6 bases of the junction left unmatched. The CDR3 extends over 15 amino acids.

V is TRBV5-6 and J is TRBJ2-5; TRBD1 matches at 8 bases. The TCR comes from a man aged 25-45 years in good health. The specimen was naive CD8+ T cells sorted from blood. The CDR3 sequence is CASSLEARGLETQYF. The DNA for the CDR3 is TGTGCCAGCAGCTTGGAGGCCAGGGGGCTGGAGACCCAGTACTTC.